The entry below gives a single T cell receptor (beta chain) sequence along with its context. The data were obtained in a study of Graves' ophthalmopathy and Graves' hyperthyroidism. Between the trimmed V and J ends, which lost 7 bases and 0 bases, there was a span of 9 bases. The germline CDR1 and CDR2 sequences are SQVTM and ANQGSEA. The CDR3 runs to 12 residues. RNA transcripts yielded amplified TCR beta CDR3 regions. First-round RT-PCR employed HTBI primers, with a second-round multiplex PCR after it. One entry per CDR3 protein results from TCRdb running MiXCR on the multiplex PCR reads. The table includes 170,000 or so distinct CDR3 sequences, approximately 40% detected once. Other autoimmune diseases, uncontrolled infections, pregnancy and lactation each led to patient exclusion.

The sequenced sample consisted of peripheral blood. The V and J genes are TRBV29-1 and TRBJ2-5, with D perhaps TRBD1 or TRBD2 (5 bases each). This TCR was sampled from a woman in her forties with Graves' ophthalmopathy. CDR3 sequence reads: CSGDADQETQYF. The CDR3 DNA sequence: TGCAGCGGGGACGCAGACCAAGAGACCCAGTACTTC.